The 26 T cell receptor beta chains below all came from one sample that was sequenced in a study of prognosis after radiotherapy for stage I lung cancer. With two-round multiplex PCR, TCR beta CDR3 sequences were amplified from genomic DNA. First-round PCR amplification was performed with primers specific to each TRBV and TRBJ gene. TCRdb fed the multiplex PCR reads into MiXCR, producing one record per CDR3 protein. The sample has roughly 32,000 distinct CDR3 sequences; over 40% are singletons. The sample consisted of PBMCs, taken before or after stereotactic body radiation therapy (not recorded which). The receptor set was obtained from a donor aged 50 or older with non-small cell lung cancer.

The chain joins TRBV6-2 or TRBV6-3 to TRBJ1-4; D might be TRBD1 (6 bases). CDR3 length: 14 residues. Between the trimmed V and J ends, which lost 2 bases and 7 bases, there was a span of 11 bases. Germline V gene lookup returns CDR1 MNHEY and CDR2 SVGEGT. The CDR3 DNA reads TGTGCCAGCAGTTACAGGAGGGGGAGTGAAAAACTGTTTTTT. Encoded protein: CASSYRRGSEKLFF.

The rearrangement links TRBV6-1 to TRBJ1-5; TRBD1 is a possible D gene (5 bases). Trimming shortened V by 0 bases and J by 2 bases, and 17 bases separated the two germline ends. There are 18 residues in the CDR3. Germline V lookup: CDR1 MNHNS, CDR2 SASEGT. The CDR3 spells CASSEARGFDFGNQPQHF. In nucleotides, the CDR3 is TGTGCCAGCAGTGAAGCGAGGGGTTTTGATTTTGGCAATCAGCCCCAGCATTTT.

CDR3 residues: CAWKGYGYTF. In DNA, the CDR3 is TGTGCCTGGAAGGGCTATGGCTACACCTTC. The chain employs TRBV30 and TRBJ1-2; D call uncertain. Germline CDR1 reads GTSNPN; CDR2 reads SVGIG (reference sequence). The CDR3 extends over 10 amino acids. Trimming took 4 bases from V and 4 from J, leaving 4 bases between them.

This clonotype counts as medium-sized. V and J are TRBV24-1 and TRBJ2-2; tentative D call: TRBD1 (6 bases). This CDR3 has 16 amino acids. V was clipped by 5 bases and J by 4 bases, with 16 bases between them. Germline values: CDR1 KGHDR, CDR2 SFDVKD. The CDR3 region has the DNA TGTGCCACCAGTGGCGAACTCAGGGGACCCACCGGGGAGCTGTTTTTT. It yields the protein CATSGELRGPTGELFF.

This clonotype was seen ten or more times. The chain carries TRBV6-4 and TRBJ2-7, with D maybe TRBD1 (5 bases). Deletions cut 8 bases from V and 2 bases from J, with 22 bases between. CDR3 length: 16 residues. CDR1 and CDR2 (germline): MRHNA, SNTAGT. The CDR3 spells CASLCGAQVNPYEQYF. CDR3 nucleotide sequence: TGTGCCAGCTTATGTGGGGCGCAGGTAAACCCCTACGAGCAGTACTTC.

The chain has TRBV5-1 and TRBJ2-2; 11 positions match TRBD2. This CDR3 has 16 residues. V lost 6 bases and J lost 3; bases outside the gene matches: 7. CDR1 and CDR2 from the germline V gene are SGHRS and YFSETQ. The CDR3 DNA is TGCGCCAGCATCCGTCTAGCGGGAGGCCACACCGGGGAGCTGTTTTTT. This codes for CASIRLAGGHTGELFF.

In its sample, this clonotype was seen many times. The chain couples TRBV7-9 to TRBJ2-7, with D perhaps matching TRBD1 (6 bases). Between the trimmed V and J ends, which lost 5 bases and 0 bases, there was a span of 11 bases. This CDR3 is 14 amino acids long. Germline values: CDR1 SEHNR, CDR2 FQNEAQ (reference sequence). The CDR3 loop reads CASSIRDNSYEQYF. The DNA for the CDR3 is TGTGCCAGCAGCATCCGGGACAACTCCTACGAGCAGTACTTC.

V usage is TRBV11-3 and J usage is TRBJ2-1, with 8 bases fitting TRBD2. The germline CDR1 and CDR2 sequences are SGHNT and YENEEA. CDR3 size: 16 residues. V lost 5 bases to trimming and J lost 2 bases; unmatched junction nucleotides: 8. CDR3 sequence: CASSPSTSGTYNEQFF. CDR3 nucleotides: TGTGCCAGCAGCCCTAGTACTAGCGGAACCTACAATGAGCAGTTCTTC.

This clonotype came up many times. The V call is TRBV7-3, the J call TRBJ2-3; 10 bases map to TRBD2. Germline assignment: CDR1 SGHTA and CDR2 FQGTGA. This CDR3 region has 15 residues. The J segment lost 2 bases and the V segment lost 4 bases, leaving 3 bases of the junction unmatched. The CDR3 spells CASSYGLADTDTQYF. The DNA for the CDR3 is TGTGCCAGCAGCTACGGACTAGCGGACACAGATACGCAGTATTTT.

The chain carries TRBV27 and TRBJ1-1, with D perhaps TRBD1 (6 bases). V was shortened by 0 bases and J by 2 bases, with 16 bases between the two germline ends. Germline-derived CDR1 and CDR2 are MNHEY and SMNVEV (reference sequence). The length of the CDR3 is 17 residues. CDR3 nucleotides: TGTGCCAGCAGTTTATCCACACACAGGGACCGAAACACTGAAGCTTTCTTT. Its protein is CASSLSTHRDRNTEAFF.

There are many counts of this clonotype. The chain uses TRBV7-8 and TRBJ2-5, with 10 bases that match TRBD1. There are 17 residues in the CDR3. Germline-derived CDR1 and CDR2 are SGHVS and FQNEAQ. The junction had 6 bases not matched to a gene; V was cut back by 1 base and J by 1 base. For the CDR3, the DNA is TGTGCCAGCAGCTTAGATCGTGGGACAGGGGCCCAAGAGACCCAGTACTTC. Amino acid sequence: CASSLDRGTGAQETQYF.

With respect to this clonotype: Given a much more abundant clone one base away, this may be a read error. The chain is built from TRBV7-9 and TRBJ2-1; 14 bases are a match to TRBD2. The germline V gene has CDR1 SEHNR and CDR2 FQNEAQ (reference sequence). This CDR3 is 16 amino acids long. The CDR3 coding sequence is TGTGCCAGCAGCTTAGGGACTAGCGGGAGGTATGAAGAGCAGCTCTTC. This gives the protein CASSLGTSGRYEEQLF.

This chain connects TRBV11-3 to TRBJ2-1; TRBD2 aligns across 13 bases. CDR1 and CDR2 (germline): SGHNT, YENEEA. The CDR3 runs to 16 residues. Trimming took 5 bases from V and 8 from J; bases not matched to a gene: 9. The CDR3 is CASSPRLAGGFDEQFF. The CDR3, as DNA: TGTGCCAGCAGCCCCCGACTAGCGGGAGGCTTCGATGAGCAGTTCTTC.

Here the CDR3 reads CASSYGLRSALHF. For the CDR3, the DNA is TGTGCCAGCAGTTACGGGCTCAGGAGCGCCCTCCACTTT. The genes are TRBV6-9 and TRBJ1-6; unclear D gene. This CDR3 region has 13 residues. From germline, CDR1 is MNHGY and CDR2 SVAAGI. V shed 3 bases and J shed 14 bases, with 14 bases lying between them.

This clonotype showed up many times. This chain links TRBV15 with TRBJ1-3; 9 positions agree with TRBD1. This CDR3 spans 15 amino acids. The junction had 0 bases not matched to a gene; V was cut back by 1 base and J by 2 bases. Per the germline V gene, CDR1 is LNHNV and CDR2 is YYDKDF (reference sequence). In DNA form, the CDR3 reads TGTGCCACCAGCAGAGGACAGGGGGCTGGAAACACCATATATTTT. Translated: CATSRGQGAGNTIYF.

A remark on this clonotype: Its ends do not fully match the called genes, so a read error is possible. The chain uses TRBV12-3 or TRBV12-4 and TRBJ2-1, with D maybe TRBD1 (6 bases). There are 15 residues in the CDR3. The CDR3 bases are TGTGCCAGCAGCCCCGCCATGGGGGCCTATAATGAGCAGTTCTTC. It yields the protein CASSPAMGAYNEQFF.

This chain connects TRBV18 to TRBJ2-1; TRBD2 matches 9 bases. CDR3 size: 13 residues. V lost 5 bases to trimming and J lost 15 bases; unmatched junction nucleotides: 11. Germline values: CDR1 KGHSH, CDR2 LQKENI. The CDR3 loop reads CASSSTSGEFVFF. The DNA of the CDR3 is TGTGCCAGCTCATCGACTAGCGGTGAATTTGTGTTCTTC.

This clonotype was seen at least ten times. V is TRBV3-1 and J is TRBJ2-1; 7 bases align to TRBD2. V was pared by 7 bases and J by 8 bases, with 11 bases of the junction left unmatched. Germline V lookup: CDR1 LGHDT, CDR2 YNNKEL (reference sequence). The CDR3 sequence is 14 residues long. The CDR3 DNA reads as TGTGCCAGCACCGCCAGCGGGAATTTCGATGAGCAGTTCTTC. This gives the protein CASTASGNFDEQFF.

Comment on this clonotype: It is likely a read error: a sequence one base away is far more abundant. The rearrangement uses TRBV5-4 and TRBJ2-3; D unclear. Trimming stripped 4 bases from V and 2 bases from J, with 2 bases between. The CDR3 extends over 11 amino acids. Germline CDR1 SGHNT, CDR2 YYREEE (reference sequence). CDR3 amino acids: CASSLTDTQYF. CDR3 DNA sequence: TGTGCCAGCAGCCTCACAGATACGCAGTATTTT. The complete variable domain, with remaining parts taken from reference TRBV5-4 and TRBJ2-3, reads ETGVTQSPTHLIKTRGQQVTLRCSSQSGHNTVSWYQQALGQGPQFIFQYYREEENGRGNFPPRFSGLQFPNYSSELNVNALELDDSALYLCASSLTDTQYFGPGTRLTVL.

This clonotype appeared a single time. The rearrangement links TRBV7-2 to TRBJ1-2; 8 bases line up with TRBD1. The germline gives CDR1 SGHTA, CDR2 FQGNSA. This CDR3 has 13 residues. With V trimmed by 5 bases and J by 5 bases, 4 bases remained unmatched. The CDR3 nucleotides read TGTGCCAGCAGCCCACGGACAGGGTATGGCTACACCTTC. This encodes CASSPRTGYGYTF.

In its sample, this clonotype was seen many times. The gene calls are TRBV19 and TRBJ2-5, with 7 bases fitting TRBD1. Germline V lookup: CDR1 LNHDA, CDR2 SQIVND (reference sequence). J was trimmed by 5 bases and V by 1 base; bases with no gene match: 4. The CDR3 is 14 amino acids. DNA for the CDR3: TGTGCCAGTAGTATAGGGACAGGACAGGAGACCCAGTACTTC. Its protein is CASSIGTGQETQYF.

This clonotype was observed at least ten times. The rearrangement joins TRBV29-1 to TRBJ2-7, with D maybe TRBD1 (6 bases). The CDR3 is 14 amino acids. V was shortened by 3 bases and J by 7 bases, with 19 bases between the two germline ends. The germline V gene encodes CDR1 SQVTM and CDR2 ANQGSEA. The CDR3 is CSVDPGQPPGEQYF. As DNA, the CDR3 is TGCAGCGTTGATCCTGGACAGCCGCCAGGAGAGCAGTACTTC.

This clonotype showed up many times. The chain combines TRBV6-1 with TRBJ2-7; D could derive from TRBD1 or TRBD2 (5 bases each). This CDR3 comprises 15 residues. Per germline, CDR1 MNHNS and CDR2 SASEGT. V gave up 6 bases and J gave up 0 bases, with 15 bases separating them. CDR3 in amino acids: CASSTRDRGSYEQYF. In nucleotides, the CDR3 is TGTGCCAGCAGCACCCGGGACCGAGGCTCCTACGAGCAGTACTTC.

As concerns this clonotype: A far larger clone is one base from this, pointing to a likely read error. The genes are TRBV6-4 and TRBJ1-1; 9 positions match TRBD1. Germline-derived CDR1 and CDR2 are MRHNA and SNTAGT. The CDR3 has 17 residues. Trimming cost V 6 bases and J 4 bases; bases outside gene matches: 15. The DNA of the CDR3 is TGTGCCAGCAGGCGACGCGGACAGGGGTGCTACAGCACTGAAGCTTTCTTT. Its protein product is CASRRRGQGCYSTEAFF.

The V call is TRBV6-1, the J call TRBJ2-3; TRBD1 matches at 9 bases. With V trimmed by 7 bases and J by 2 bases, 16 bases remained unmatched. Per germline, CDR1 MNHNS and CDR2 SASEGT. The CDR3 length is 18 residues. DNA for the CDR3: TGTGCCAGCAACTGGGCCCGCTCCGGGACAGGGATCACAGATACGCAGTATTTT. Translating gives CASNWARSGTGITDTQYF.

There are a few counts of this clonotype. The gene calls are TRBV7-9 and TRBJ2-7; D might be TRBD1 (6 bases). The ends were cut back, 6 bases at V and 6 bases at J, with 12 bases in the middle. The CDR3 runs to 12 residues. Germline loops: CDR1 SEHNR, CDR2 FQNEAQ (reference sequence). The CDR3 DNA reads as TGTGCCAGCAGGCCTGAAGGGGGCGAGCAGTACTTC. Protein: CASRPEGGEQYF.